The 8 T cell receptor beta chains given below trace back to one sample, sequenced in a study of blood T cell repertoires in COVID-19. Sequencing was performed with immunoSEQ multiplex PCR; in TCRdb, only in-frame clones are kept and a portion is missing. Altogether approximately 170,000 clones are present, under 90% being singletons, with the ten largest covering about 2.1%. The sequencing input was peripheral blood. The origin of the receptors is a woman over 75 with acute or convalescent COVID-19.

The chain has TRBV2 and TRBJ2-2, with 7 bases aligning to TRBD1. The V gene's germline CDR1 is SNHLY and CDR2 FYNNEI. V dropped 8 bases and J dropped 5; count of bases not matched to a gene: 11. The CDR3 is 15 amino acids. The CDR3 spells CASSGQLVLTGELFF. For the CDR3, the DNA is TGTGCCAGCTCGGGACAGTTGGTGTTAACCGGGGAGCTGTTTTTT.

V and J are TRBV9 and TRBJ2-7; maybe TRBD1 (6 bases). The germline V and J ends were trimmed by 2 bases and 3 bases, with 15 bases remaining between them. Germline V gene lookup returns CDR1 SGDLS and CDR2 YYNGEE. The CDR3 sequence is 15 residues long. CDR3 amino acids: CASSVSQGSDYEQYF. The CDR3 nucleotides read TGTGCCAGCAGCGTTTCACAGGGTTCGGACTACGAGCAGTACTTC.

The chain uses TRBV5-4 and TRBJ1-6, with 7 bases matching TRBD1. The CDR3 is 14 amino acids. Germline loops: CDR1 SGHNT, CDR2 YYREEE (reference sequence). With V trimmed by 0 bases and J by 8 bases, 2 bases remained unmatched. This chain's CDR3 is CASSLGTGYSPLHF. For the CDR3, the DNA is TGTGCCAGCAGCTTGGGGACAGGATATTCACCCCTCCACTTT.

The chain combines TRBV13 with TRBJ2-1; perhaps TRBD2 as D (6 bases). The germline V and J ends were trimmed by 6 bases and 8 bases, with 17 bases remaining between them. CDR3 length: 14 amino acids. Per the germline V gene, CDR1 is PRHDT and CDR2 is FYEKMQ (reference sequence). The CDR3 spells CASSPRGGAYEQFF. The CDR3 DNA follows: TGTGCCAGCAGTCCAAGGGGAGGAGCTTATGAGCAGTTCTTC.

This clone was detected a few times. The V gene is TRBV11-3, the J gene TRBJ2-3; 8 bases are a match to TRBD2. CDR1 SGHNT and CDR2 YENEEA come from the germline V gene. The CDR3 covers 15 residues. Germline trimming cut 4 bases from V and 1 base from J; bases unmatched to any gene: 4. The DNA for the CDR3 is TGTGCCAGCAGCTCGCGGGGGGCCGGCACAGATACGCAGTATTTT. As protein: CASSSRGAGTDTQYF.

This sequence joins TRBV7-2 and TRBJ1-3; no firm D call. Trimming stripped 1 base from V and 3 bases from J, with 10 bases between. The germline V gene has CDR1 SGHTA and CDR2 FQGNSA. CDR3 length: 15 residues. CDR3 nucleotide sequence: TGTGCCAGCAGCTTAGAGCCGATCGGTGGAAACACCATATATTTT. Its translation: CASSLEPIGGNTIYF.

The chain has TRBV4-1 and TRBJ2-5; 8 bases align to TRBD1. CDR1 is MGHRA, CDR2 YSYEKL, per germline. The length of the CDR3 is 13 residues. V dropped 4 bases and J dropped 5; count of bases not matched to a gene: 3. The CDR3 loop is CASSLTGGETQYF. Written as DNA, the CDR3 is TGCGCCAGCAGCCTTACAGGGGGGGAGACCCAGTACTTC.

CDR3 residues: CASSYGEGTYGYTF. In nucleotides, the CDR3 is TGTGCCAGCAGTTACGGGGAGGGGACCTATGGCTACACCTTC. This chain joins TRBV6-6 and TRBJ1-2; D possibly corresponds to TRBD1 (5 bases). Germline V gene sequence: CDR1 MNHNY, CDR2 SVGAGI (reference sequence). The V and J ends lost 2 bases and 4 bases respectively, with 11 bases between them. This CDR3 is 14 amino acids long.